The rows below give T cell receptor beta chains drawn from one sample of a study of T-cell memory formation after mild COVID-19. From the 5' RACE reads, TCRdb called clonotypes with MiXCR, one entry per CDR3 protein. The sample carries about 210,000 distinct CDR3 sequences, about 10% recorded once. The specimen was PBMCs or a T cell subset sorted from them (not recorded which). These receptors were taken from a man aged 18 to 30 who had mild COVID-19 (a few samples of this study predate the infection). Cell type and time point are not known. CDR3s include the opening cysteine and the closing phenylalanine or tryptophan. Each record gives: clone size, J gene, V gene, D gene, CDR3 DNA, CDR3 protein. D genes are given only for firm matches. Size values are once, few and many counts, or a class for expanded clones, and some rows have none.

size: many; J: TRBJ2-3; V: TRBV5-1; D: TRBD1; DNA: TGCGCCAGCAGCGTACAGGGGGAAGGGACGCAGTATTTT; CDR3: CASSVQGEGTQYF
size: NA; J: TRBJ2-3; V: TRBV27; D: NA; DNA: TGTGCCAGCAGGGACCGGTGGGACACAGATACGCAGTATTTT; CDR3: CASRDRWDTDTQYF
size: once; J: TRBJ2-5; V: TRBV4-3; D: TRBD2; DNA: TGCGCCAGCAGCCAGCAAGCGGGGGGGCGAGAGACCCAGTACTTC; CDR3: CASSQQAGGRETQYF
size: once; J: TRBJ2-5; V: TRBV5-1; D: NA; DNA: TGCGCCAGCAGCTTGCTATCGGACACAGAGACCCAGTACTTC; CDR3: CASSLLSDTETQYF
size: many; J: TRBJ1-1; V: TRBV28; D: NA; DNA: TGTGCCAGCAGCTCTCAGAACACTGAAGCTTTCTTT; CDR3: CASSSQNTEAFF
size: few; J: TRBJ1-1; V: TRBV12-3/TRBV12-4; D: TRBD1; DNA: TGTGCCAGCAAGGGGACAGGGGAAGCTTTCTTT; CDR3: CASKGTGEAFF
size: few; J: TRBJ2-5; V: TRBV20-1; D: TRBD2; DNA: TGCAGTGCTAGAGATGGCGGGGGGGCGCTGGAGACCCAGTACTTC; CDR3: CSARDGGGALETQYF
size: once; J: TRBJ2-5; V: TRBV9; D: NA; DNA: TGTGCCAGCAGCGTCGGGGGTCTCCAAGAGACCCAGTACTTC; CDR3: CASSVGGLQETQYF
size: few; J: TRBJ2-5; V: TRBV11-2; D: NA; DNA: TGTGCCAGCAGGAGGTGGGGGGGCGGAGGAGAGACCCAGTACTTC; CDR3: CASRRWGGGGETQYF
size: few; J: TRBJ1-2; V: TRBV5-6; D: NA; DNA: TGTGCCAGCAGCCGGACAGCCTATGGCTACACCTTC; CDR3: CASSRTAYGYTF
size: few; J: TRBJ2-1; V: TRBV2; D: TRBD1; DNA: TGTGCCAGCAGGACTACAGGGGCTACGAATGAGCAGTTCTTC; CDR3: CASRTTGATNEQFF
size: NA; J: TRBJ1-6; V: TRBV4-1; D: TRBD1; DNA: TGCGCCAGCAGTCCGACAGGGGGAGGTTCACCCCTCCACTTT; CDR3: CASSPTGGGSPLHF
size: once; J: TRBJ2-3; V: TRBV20-1; D: NA; DNA: TGCAGTGCTCCAATAGGGCTAGCGCAGTATTTT; CDR3: CSAPIGLAQYF
size: NA; J: TRBJ2-1; V: TRBV5-1; D: TRBD2; DNA: TGCGCCAGCAGCTTGGGAGAAACGGGGGGGGCGAATGAGCAGTTCTTC; CDR3: CASSLGETGGANEQFF
size: NA; J: TRBJ1-2; V: TRBV12-3/TRBV12-4; D: NA; DNA: TGTGCCAGCAGTTCCAATGGTTTCGGTGGCTACACCTTC; CDR3: CASSSNGFGGYTF
size: NA; J: TRBJ1-1; V: TRBV6-1; D: TRBD1; DNA: TGTGCCAGCAGTGCGTCGGACAGGGTGTACACTGAAGCTTTCTTT; CDR3: CASSASDRVYTEAFF
size: NA; J: TRBJ2-3; V: TRBV4-2; D: TRBD2; DNA: TGTGCCAGCAGCCGAGGACTAGCGGGGGCCACAGATACGCAGTATTTT; CDR3: CASSRGLAGATDTQYF
size: few; J: TRBJ2-1; V: TRBV20-1; D: NA; DNA: TGCAGTGCCAGACTGGGGGGCGATGAGCAGTTCTTC; CDR3: CSARLGGDEQFF
size: NA; J: TRBJ1-2; V: TRBV2; D: NA; DNA: TGTGCCAGCAGCAGTGAGAACTATGGCTACACCTTC; CDR3: CASSSENYGYTF
size: many; J: TRBJ2-1; V: TRBV20-1; D: NA; DNA: TGCAGTGCTAGAGATGGGGACCCCTACAATGAGCAGTTCTTC; CDR3: CSARDGDPYNEQFF
size: NA; J: TRBJ1-5; V: TRBV10-3; D: TRBD1; DNA: TGTGCCATCAGTGAGTCGAGGGGGACAGTAGACAATCAGCCCCAGCATTTT; CDR3: CAISESRGTVDNQPQHF
size: few; J: TRBJ1-1; V: TRBV4-2; D: NA; DNA: TGTGCCAGCAGCAAACAGGGTGACACTGAAGCTTTCTTT; CDR3: CASSKQGDTEAFF
size: NA; J: TRBJ1-2; V: TRBV18; D: NA; DNA: TGTGCCAGCTCACCAAATCCAGGGCCCCTGACGGCAAGCTACACCTTC; CDR3: CASSPNPGPLTASYTF
size: many; J: TRBJ1-1; V: TRBV7-2; D: NA; DNA: TGTGCCAGCAGCTTGACTCCCGACCGCGAAGCTTTCTTT; CDR3: CASSLTPDREAFF
size: NA; J: TRBJ1-1; V: TRBV29-1; D: TRBD1; DNA: TGCAGCGGTAAGGACAGGGTCCTGAACACTGAAGCTTTCTTT; CDR3: CSGKDRVLNTEAFF
size: NA; J: TRBJ1-1; V: TRBV7-2; D: TRBD1; DNA: TGTGCCAGCAGCTTGGGGGACAGGCGAGGGACTGAAGCTTTCTTT; CDR3: CASSLGDRRGTEAFF
size: few; J: TRBJ2-7; V: TRBV12-3/TRBV12-4; D: NA; DNA: TGTGCCAGCACCCGGGGGGCGGTATGGGAGCAGTACTTC; CDR3: CASTRGAVWEQYF
size: NA; J: TRBJ2-5; V: TRBV18; D: TRBD2; DNA: TGTGCCAGCTCCCCGGGACTAGCGTTTGAGACCCAGTACTTC; CDR3: CASSPGLAFETQYF
size: many; J: TRBJ1-5; V: TRBV6-5; D: NA; DNA: TGTGCCAGCAGTGCAACAGGGTTAGTGGTGAGCAATCAGCCCCAGCATTTT; CDR3: CASSATGLVVSNQPQHF
size: NA; J: TRBJ2-7; V: TRBV20-1; D: NA; DNA: TGCAGTGCAATGGGTTACGAGCAGTACTTC; CDR3: CSAMGYEQYF
size: NA; J: TRBJ1-4; V: TRBV5-1; D: NA; DNA: TGCGCCAGCAGCTTGGGACAGGCTAATGAAAAACTGTTTTTT; CDR3: CASSLGQANEKLFF
size: NA; J: TRBJ2-5; V: TRBV5-1; D: TRBD2; DNA: TGCGCCAGCAGCCTAAGCGGGGGCGAGTACCAAGAGACCCAGTACTTC; CDR3: CASSLSGGEYQETQYF
size: NA; J: TRBJ1-6; V: TRBV18; D: NA; DNA: TGTGCCAGCTCACCACCGCGTATTTCCGGCAATTCACCCCTCCACTTT; CDR3: CASSPPRISGNSPLHF
size: few; J: TRBJ2-2; V: TRBV12-3/TRBV12-4; D: NA; DNA: TGTGCCATCCCGGCCCACCCGAACACCGGGGAGCTGTTTTTT; CDR3: CAIPAHPNTGELFF
size: NA; J: TRBJ2-4; V: TRBV5-4; D: TRBD1; DNA: TGTGCCAGCAGCTTCGAGGGGGCGAGGAACATTCAGTACTTC; CDR3: CASSFEGARNIQYF
size: NA; J: TRBJ2-1; V: TRBV7-9; D: TRBD1; DNA: TGTGCCAGCAACCTCCTACAGGGGCGAGTCAATGAGCAGTTCTTC; CDR3: CASNLLQGRVNEQFF
size: few; J: TRBJ1-6; V: TRBV6-6; D: NA; DNA: TGTGCCAGCAGTTACTCACTCAACCAGGGGTATAATTCACCCCTCCACTTT; CDR3: CASSYSLNQGYNSPLHF
size: many; J: TRBJ2-7; V: TRBV7-9; D: NA; DNA: TGTGCCAGCAGCTCTGGACGGGCCTACGAGCAGTACTTC; CDR3: CASSSGRAYEQYF
size: few; J: TRBJ1-2; V: TRBV7-6; D: NA; DNA: TGTGCCAGCAGCCCCGACGGGGGCGGCTACACCTTC; CDR3: CASSPDGGGYTF
size: NA; J: TRBJ2-5; V: TRBV20-1; D: NA; DNA: TGCAGTGCTAGAGATCCACCAGGGGTGACCCAGTACTTC; CDR3: CSARDPPGVTQYF
size: few; J: TRBJ2-3; V: TRBV11-2; D: TRBD2; DNA: TGTGCCAGCAGTATAGCGGGGGCCCTGGGTGATACGCAGTATTTT; CDR3: CASSIAGALGDTQYF
size: many; J: TRBJ2-3; V: TRBV5-1; D: NA; DNA: TGCGCCAGCAGCTGGACCTCCGGGACCACAGATACGCAGTATTTT; CDR3: CASSWTSGTTDTQYF
size: few; J: TRBJ1-1; V: TRBV6-2/TRBV6-3; D: NA; DNA: TGTGCCAGCAACCGGCGAGACACTGAAGCTTTCTTT; CDR3: CASNRRDTEAFF
size: few; J: TRBJ2-3; V: TRBV28; D: NA; DNA: TGTGCCAGCAGTTCCCCCGGGACGGGCACAGATACGCAGTATTTT; CDR3: CASSSPGTGTDTQYF
size: NA; J: TRBJ2-5; V: TRBV12-3/TRBV12-4; D: NA; DNA: TGTGCCAGCGGCCCCGGGGGGCGGAAAGAGACCCAGTACTTC; CDR3: CASGPGGRKETQYF
size: NA; J: TRBJ2-3; V: TRBV5-1; D: TRBD2; DNA: TGCGCCAGCAGCTTAGGACTAGCGGGGGGGCCTACAGAGACGCAGTATTTT; CDR3: CASSLGLAGGPTETQYF
size: few; J: TRBJ2-7; V: TRBV12-3/TRBV12-4; D: NA; DNA: TGTGCCAGCAGTTTCCTCGGGGCCCACGAGCAGTACTTC; CDR3: CASSFLGAHEQYF
size: few; J: TRBJ2-3; V: TRBV19; D: TRBD2; DNA: TGTGCCAGTAGTATAGGTGCGGGGGGGCAAGATACGCAGTATTTT; CDR3: CASSIGAGGQDTQYF
size: NA; J: TRBJ1-2; V: TRBV6-2/TRBV6-3; D: TRBD1; DNA: TGTGCCAGCAGTTACCAGGGGGAGAGAGGCTACACCTTC; CDR3: CASSYQGERGYTF
size: NA; J: TRBJ2-3; V: TRBV20-1; D: NA; DNA: TGCAGTGCTTCCCCAGGGAGAACAGATACGCAGTATTTT; CDR3: CSASPGRTDTQYF
size: few; J: TRBJ1-1; V: TRBV2; D: TRBD1; DNA: TGTGCCAGCAGGGACAGGATGAACACTGAAGCTTTCTTT; CDR3: CASRDRMNTEAFF
size: NA; J: TRBJ2-3; V: TRBV5-1; D: NA; DNA: TGCGCCAGCAGCGTGCTTGGGATAGTAGGGGGCACAGATACGCAGTATTTT; CDR3: CASSVLGIVGGTDTQYF
size: many; J: TRBJ2-3; V: TRBV5-1; D: NA; DNA: TGCGCCAGCAGCTCGGGACGGGGACTTGGTACGCAGTATTTT; CDR3: CASSSGRGLGTQYF
size: few; J: TRBJ2-3; V: TRBV12-3/TRBV12-4; D: TRBD2; DNA: TGTGCCAGCAGTCCGTTCCTCGGGGGGAGCACAGATACGCAGTATTTT; CDR3: CASSPFLGGSTDTQYF
size: many; J: TRBJ2-5; V: TRBV20-1; D: TRBD2; DNA: TGCAGTGCTAGAGTCGGGAGGGGGATTCGGGTCAGGGAGACCCAGTACTTC; CDR3: CSARVGRGIRVRETQYF
size: few; J: TRBJ1-2; V: TRBV29-1; D: TRBD1; DNA: TGCAGCGTTGGCACAGGGGTGAACTATGGCTACACCTTC; CDR3: CSVGTGVNYGYTF
size: NA; J: TRBJ1-3; V: TRBV5-1; D: TRBD1; DNA: TGCGCCAGCAGCTACTCCGGGACAGGGAATGGAAACACCATATATTTT; CDR3: CASSYSGTGNGNTIYF
size: few; J: TRBJ2-3; V: TRBV5-1; D: NA; DNA: TGCGCCAGCAGCTTGTTGGACACCACAGATACGCAGTATTTT; CDR3: CASSLLDTTDTQYF
size: few; J: TRBJ1-2; V: TRBV7-2; D: TRBD1; DNA: TGTGCCAGCAGCCACTCATGGACAGGGAAGGGCTACACCTTC; CDR3: CASSHSWTGKGYTF